This T cell receptor beta chain was captured by sequencing in a study of neurological immune-mediated disorders. Findings and caveats of the study: Private repertoires in all groups were suggested, as expanded clones shared no CDR3 amino acid sequences across subjects.

CDR3 length equals 12 residues. Germline trimming cut 8 bases from V and 1 base from J; bases unmatched to any gene: 1. In germline, CDR1 is SNHLY, CDR2 FYNNEI. 5'RACE generated cDNA with 10-nucleotide random UMIs. A single record per CDR3 protein comes from TCRdb applying MiXCR to the 5' RACE reads. The table shows about 44,000 distinct CDR3 sequences, with roughly a fifth occurring only once. A word on this clonotype: Antigen unknown.

Time point here: technical triplicate 3. The receptor comes from a man between 60 and 75 years old with HTLV-1-associated myelopathy (HAM/TSP). Input material: PBMCs. The rearrangement uses TRBV2 and TRBJ2-5; 7 nucleotides match TRBD1. CDR3 nucleotide sequence: TGTGCCAGCGACAGGGTCCAAGAGACCCAGTACTTC. It encodes CASDRVQETQYF.